The sequence of this T cell receptor (beta chain) was determined in a study of T cell responses to AZD1222 COVID-19 vaccine. General observations from the study: Seropositivity was recorded at baseline in only a handful of AZD1222 recipients. CD4 TCRs associated with vaccination spanned spike, dominating at 160-218 and 743-854. Following two doses of AZD1222, Spike-specific TCR breadth and depth rose. Per reports, nearly half of all spike-specific TCRs target regions that are unmutated in variants.

Some clones are missing from TCRdb's copy, which holds only in-frame ones; the method was immunoSEQ multiplex PCR. The table records about 39,000 clones, 88% of them present only once. About this clone itself: No antigen is known for it.

Germline CDR1 reads MDHEN; CDR2 reads SYDVKM. The CDR3 runs to 12 residues. Deletions cut 6 bases from V and 3 bases from J, with 9 bases between. This clonotype originated in an adult who received the MenACWY meningococcal vaccine as a control. The J gene is TRBJ2-7, the V gene TRBV28, with D tentatively TRBD2 (5 bases). Sample: peripheral blood, taken 28 days after the second dose of the MenACWY control vaccine. The CDR3 DNA reads as TGTGCCAGCAGGACGGGGAGCTACGAGCAGTACTTC. It yields the protein CASRTGSYEQYF.